This entry describes one TCR beta chain. The entry originates in a study of blood T cell repertoires in COVID-19. The table came from immunoSEQ multiplex PCR; TCRdb's copy has only in-frame clones and leaves some out. This table holds 200,000 to 300,000 clones, about 90% found once. CDR1 and CDR2 from the germline V gene are SGHAT and FQNNGV. J lost 5 bases, V lost 4 bases, and 9 bases had no gene match. CDR3 length equals 17 residues. V is TRBV11-2 and J is TRBJ2-7, with TRBD2 matching 15 bases. Material: peripheral blood. This TCR was recovered from a woman aged 40 to 49 who had recovered from COVID-19. CDR3 bases: TGTGCCAGCAGCTCTACCCGGACTAGCGGGGGGGCCGACGAGCAGTACTTC. It codes for CASSSTRTSGGADEQYF.